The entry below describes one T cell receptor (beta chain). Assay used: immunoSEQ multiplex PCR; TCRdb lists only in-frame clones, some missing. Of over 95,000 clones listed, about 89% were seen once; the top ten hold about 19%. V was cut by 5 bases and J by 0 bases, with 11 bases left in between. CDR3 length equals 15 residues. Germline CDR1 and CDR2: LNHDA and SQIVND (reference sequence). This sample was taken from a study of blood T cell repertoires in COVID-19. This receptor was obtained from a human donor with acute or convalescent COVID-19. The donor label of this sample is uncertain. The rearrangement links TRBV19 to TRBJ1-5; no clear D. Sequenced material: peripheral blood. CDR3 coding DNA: TGTGCCAGTAGTTTACAGCCGACTAGCAATCAGCCCCAGCATTTT. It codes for CASSLQPTSNQPQHF.